This T cell receptor beta chain was retrieved from a study of T-cell reconstitution after alpha-beta-depleted transplantation in children. Overall study results and limits: Several hundred expanded graft clones reportedly were the source of alpha-beta T cells about two months after transplant. The high TCRbeta diversity at day 60 in some patients came from surviving recipient T cells and thymic progenitors.

For TCRbeta, the library was prepared with unique molecular identifiers. Each CDR3 protein gets one entry after TCRdb re-called the PCR reads with MiXCR. The sample yields 500,000 to 750,000 distinct CDR3 sequences, roughly a quarter seen once. This CDR3 is 15 amino acids long. Losses at the gene ends were 4 bases for V and 3 bases for J; bases not matched to a gene: 5. Germline CDR1 and CDR2: SGHRS and YFSETQ. With regard to this clonotype: The antigen remains undetermined.

The sample consisted of PBMCs, taken before TCRalphabeta/CD19-depleted stem cell transplant. This TCR was sampled from a boy under three years old with Wiskott-Aldrich syndrome, due to receive a stem cell transplant. The chain has TRBV5-1 and TRBJ2-2; 8 bases align to TRBD1. CDR3 residues: CASSRRTGHTGELFF. CDR3 DNA: TGCGCCAGCAGCAGAAGGACAGGGCACACCGGGGAGCTGTTTTTT.